This T cell receptor beta chain is drawn from a study of T cells in Graves' hyperthyroidism and ophthalmopathy. Template material for amplifying TCR beta CDR3 regions consisted of RNA transcripts. The TCR CDR3 was amplified in a first-round RT-PCR using the HTBI primer set. TCRdb reanalysed the multiplex PCR reads using MiXCR and keeps one entry per CDR3 protein. The sample has nearly 750,000 distinct CDR3 sequences, 30% to 40% seen once. V lost 0 bases, J lost 3 bases, and 10 bases stayed unmatched. This CDR3 has 19 amino acids. Germline V gene sequence: CDR1 SGHDN, CDR2 FVKESK. Source material: blood. This receptor was taken from a woman in her thirties or forties with Graves' hyperthyroidism. The V gene is TRBV14, the J gene TRBJ1-6; 8 nucleotides line up with TRBD1. The CDR3 nucleotides are TGTGCCAGCAGCCAAGATGCCCCAGGACAGGGAATCTATAATTCACCCCTCCACTTT. This gives the protein CASSQDAPGQGIYNSPLHF.